Below are 25 T cell receptor beta chains sequenced from a single sample in a study of blood T cell repertoires in COVID-19. The data were produced by immunoSEQ multiplex PCR, yet TCRdb's version contains in-frame clones alone and is incomplete. This sample carries 320,000 or so clones, approximately 88% of them seen once, and the ten largest clones take 5%. What was sequenced was PBMCs or T cells enriched from blood (not recorded which). These receptors were taken from a man younger than 45 who had recovered from COVID-19.

This chain links TRBV10-1 with TRBJ1-1, with 8 bases identical to TRBD1. Trimming took 3 bases from V and 0 from J; bases not matched to a gene: 6. Germline V gene sequence: CDR1 WNHNN, CDR2 SYGVQD (reference sequence). The CDR3 loop spans 16 amino acids. CDR3 protein: CASSDRTGPLNTEAFF. The CDR3 coding sequence is TGCGCCAGCAGTGACAGGACAGGGCCCTTGAACACTGAAGCTTTCTTT.

The sample holds one count of this clone. The chain links TRBV6-6 to TRBJ2-7; D is perhaps TRBD2 (5 bases). V was shortened by 0 bases and J by 2 bases, with 8 bases between the two germline ends. This CDR3 spans 14 amino acids. The germline CDR1 and CDR2 sequences are MNHNY and SVGAGI (reference sequence). In DNA, the CDR3 is TGTGCCAGCAGTTACTCCGGGGTGCCCTACGAGCAGTACTTC. Amino acids: CASSYSGVPYEQYF.

The rearrangement links TRBV11-2 to TRBJ2-7; TRBD2 matches 12 bases. The CDR3 has 15 residues. After removal of 5 bases from V and 2 bases from J, the junction contained 4 bases not matched to a gene. The germline gives CDR1 SGHAT, CDR2 FQNNGV. The CDR3 sequence is CASSPGLAGAYEQYF. The DNA for the CDR3 is TGTGCCAGCAGCCCGGGACTAGCGGGTGCCTACGAGCAGTACTTC.

V usage is TRBV5-6 and J usage is TRBJ1-2; D is possibly TRBD1 (5 bases). The CDR3 consists of 15 residues. Germline CDR1 is SGHDT and CDR2 is YYEEEE. V was shortened by 0 bases and J by 5 bases, with 14 bases between the two germline ends. Here the CDR3 DNA reads TGTGCCAGCAGCTTGGGCTCCCGACAGAAATATGGCTACACCTTC. Its translation: CASSLGSRQKYGYTF.

The chain employs TRBV5-4 and TRBJ2-3, with 9 bases aligning to TRBD2. Germline V CDR1 and CDR2: SGHNT, YYREEE (reference sequence). The V and J ends lost 2 bases and 3 bases, in that order; junction bases with no gene match: 10. CDR3 length: 17 amino acids. CDR3 amino acids: CASSFGRGGTGTDTQYF. As DNA, the CDR3 is TGTGCCAGCAGCTTTGGGCGGGGGGGCACTGGTACAGATACGCAGTATTTT. The entire variable domain, with the rest obtained from reference TRBV5-4 and TRBJ2-3, is as follows: ETGVTQSPTHLIKTRGQQVTLRCSSQSGHNTVSWYQQALGQGPQFIFQYYREEENGRGNFPPRFSGLQFPNYSSELNVNALELDDSALYLCASSFGRGGTGTDTQYFGPGTRLTVL.

This rearrangement joins TRBV28 to TRBJ1-5; D is possibly TRBD1 (5 bases). V was clipped by 2 bases and J by 6 bases, with 17 bases between them. The CDR3 has 16 residues. CDR1 is MDHEN and CDR2 is SYDVKM in the germline V gene. The CDR3 reads CASSLPGTWGGQPQHF. The CDR3 bases are TGTGCCAGCAGTTTACCAGGGACCTGGGGAGGTCAGCCCCAGCATTTT.

V usage is TRBV2 and J usage is TRBJ1-5, with D possibly matching TRBD1 (5 bases). The CDR3 runs to 14 residues. Trimming shortened V by 6 bases and J by 3 bases, and 12 bases separated the two germline ends. Germline-derived CDR1 and CDR2 are SNHLY and FYNNEI. The CDR3 is CASSRQITNQPQHF. The DNA of the CDR3 is TGTGCCAGCAGCCGACAGATTACCAATCAGCCCCAGCATTTT. The variable domain in full, completed from reference TRBV2 and TRBJ1-5, reads EPEVTQTPSHQVTQMGQEVILRCVPISNHLYFYWYRQILGQKVEFLVSFYNNEISEKSEIFDDQFSVERPDGSNFTLKIRSTKLEDSAMYFCASSRQITNQPQHFGDGTRLSIL.

The genes are TRBV27 and TRBJ1-6; possibly TRBD1 for D (6 bases). Between the trimmed V and J ends, which lost 2 bases and 3 bases, there was a span of 8 bases. Germline values: CDR1 MNHEY, CDR2 SMNVEV (reference sequence). The CDR3 has 15 amino acids. The CDR3 loop is CASSLETGYNSPLHF. The CDR3 nucleotides read TGTGCCAGCAGTTTAGAGACAGGCTATAATTCACCCCTCCACTTT.

The rearrangement joins TRBV28 to TRBJ1-3; 9 bases are a match to TRBD1. The trim removed 6 bases at V and 0 bases at J, leaving 9 bases unmatched. Germline assignment: CDR1 MDHEN and CDR2 SYDVKM. The CDR3 covers 17 residues. Written as DNA, the CDR3 is TGTGCCAGCAGGGGCCTAGGGACAGGGCGCTCTGGAAACACCATATATTTT. Translating gives CASRGLGTGRSGNTIYF.

The chain has TRBV12-2 and TRBJ1-1. TRBV12-2 is designated a pseudogene. The CDR3 runs 14 residues. DNA for the CDR3: TGTGCAAGTCGCAACATCGGGGGGATGACTGAAGCTTTCTTT. Translation: CASRNIGGMTEAFF.

CDR3 nucleotides: TGTGCCAGCAGCCCGCATGGGGGTGTCTTCGGGACAGTCGGCACAGATACGCAGTATTTT. Amino acid sequence: CASSPHGGVFGTVGTDTQYF. The V gene is TRBV3-1 (or the pseudogene TRBV3-2), the J gene TRBJ2-3; 7 nucleotides agree with TRBD1. Germline CDR1 reads LGHDT; CDR2 reads YNNKEL (reference sequence). Germline trimming cut 4 bases from V and 1 base from J; bases unmatched to any gene: 20. The CDR3 is made up of 20 amino acids.

The V and J genes are TRBV29-1 and TRBJ1-5; unclear D gene. Between the trimmed V and J ends, which lost 5 bases and 0 bases, there was a span of 8 bases. Germline assignment: CDR1 SQVTM and CDR2 ANQGSEA. The CDR3 contains 13 residues. Here the CDR3 DNA reads TGCAGCGTTTTCACTGATAGCAATCAGCCCCAGCATTTT. It specifies CSVFTDSNQPQHF.

V gene TRBV28 combines with J gene TRBJ1-1; 10 bases align to TRBD1. V shed 5 bases, J shed 0 bases, and the junction held 6 bases outside the gene matches. CDR3 length equals 16 residues. The germline V gene encodes CDR1 MDHEN and CDR2 SYDVKM. This CDR3 reads CASSPRTGGMNTEAFF. The CDR3 region has the DNA TGTGCCAGCAGTCCCCGGACAGGGGGTATGAACACTGAAGCTTTCTTT. The full variable domain, completed using reference TRBV28 and TRBJ1-1, is DVKVTQSSRYLVKRTGEKVFLECVQDMDHENMFWYRQDPGLGLRLIYFSYDVKMKEKGDIPEGYSVSREKKERFSLILESASTNQTSMYLCASSPRTGGMNTEAFFGQGTRLTVV.

This chain links TRBV19 with TRBJ2-2; D is unclear. The CDR3 runs to 13 residues. CDR1 is LNHDA, CDR2 SQIVND, per germline (reference sequence). With 7 bases removed from V and 2 bases from J, the gap between germline ends came to 8 bases. CDR3 nucleotide sequence: TGTGCCAGTAACCCAGAAAACACCGGGGAGCTGTTTTTT. It specifies CASNPENTGELFF.

This clone was seen just once. The CDR3 bases are TGTGCCAGCGGTATTCGCCGGAGGGGGGGCTCTGGAAACACCATATATTTT. Amino acids: CASGIRRRGGSGNTIYF. The chain links TRBV7-9 to TRBJ1-3, with TRBD1 as a possible D gene (6 bases). The CDR3 totals 17 residues. CDR1 and CDR2 from the germline V gene are SEHNR and FQNEAQ (reference sequence). V dropped 8 bases and J dropped 0 bases, with 20 bases sitting between them. The full variable domain, rest sourced from reference TRBV7-9 and TRBJ1-3, is DTGVSQNPRHKITKRGQNVTFRCDPISEHNRLYWYRQTLGQGPEFLTYFQNEAQLEKSRLLSDRFSAERPKGSFSTLEIQRTEQGDSAMYLCASGIRRRGGSGNTIYFGEGSWLTVV.

The CDR3 nucleotides read TGTGCCAGCTCACCATCAGTCCAAGAGACCCAGTACTTC. Translation: CASSPSVQETQYF. This chain links TRBV18 with TRBJ2-5; D remains unclear. Germline lookup yields CDR1 KGHSH and CDR2 LQKENI. The CDR3 is 13 residues long. Trimming took 2 bases from V and 1 from J, leaving 5 bases between them.

The DNA for the CDR3 is TGTGCCAGCAGCCACGGTCTCTCCTCTGGGGCCAACGTCCTGACTTTC. It yields the protein CASSHGLSSGANVLTF. The genes are TRBV11-2 and TRBJ2-6; D gene unclear. The CDR3 consists of 16 residues. The ends were cut back, 5 bases at V and 0 bases at J, with 11 bases in the middle. Germline V gives CDR1 SGHAT, CDR2 FQNNGV.

This sequence joins TRBV27 and TRBJ2-3, with 10 bases identical to TRBD2. V gave up 2 bases and J gave up 4 bases; unmatched junction bases: 6. Looked up from germline, CDR1 is MNHEY and CDR2 is SMNVEV (reference sequence). CDR3 length: 16 amino acids. CDR3 DNA: TGTGCCAGCAGTTTAGTCCTAGCGGGGGCTCCAGATACGCAGTATTTT. The encoded protein is CASSLVLAGAPDTQYF.

The genes are TRBV6-5 and TRBJ1-4; D gene uncertain. CDR1 is MNHEY, CDR2 SVGAGI, per germline. The CDR3 runs to 14 residues. V lost 2 bases and J lost 8, with 12 bases in between. The CDR3: CASSYGLSGEKLFF. The CDR3 DNA sequence: TGTGCCAGCAGTTACGGCTTATCCGGGGAAAAACTGTTTTTT.

DNA for the CDR3: TGTGCCAGCAGCCAAGAGGCTAGAGCTCAAGAGACCCAGTACTTC. Encoded protein: CASSQEARAQETQYF. The V call is TRBV3-1 (or the pseudogene TRBV3-2), the J call TRBJ2-5; no firm D call. Germline values: CDR1 LGHDT, CDR2 YNNKEL (reference sequence). V lost 0 bases to trimming and J lost 2 bases, with 10 bases between them. This CDR3 has 15 amino acids.

J is TRBJ2-3 and V is TRBV28, with 10 bases lining up with TRBD1. CDR1 and CDR2 from the germline V gene are MDHEN and SYDVKM. The CDR3 has 15 residues. After removal of 5 bases from V and 3 bases from J, the junction contained 5 bases not matched to a gene. CDR3 region: CASSPGQGRTDTQYF. CDR3 nucleotides: TGTGCCAGCAGTCCGGGACAGGGGCGGACAGATACGCAGTATTTT.

This CDR3 is CAWSVPRLMMWGEYGYTF. Written as DNA, the CDR3 is TGTGCCTGGAGTGTCCCCCGTCTTATGATGTGGGGGGAGTATGGCTACACCTTC. V gene TRBV30 combines with J gene TRBJ1-2, with D possibly TRBD1 on 5 matching bases. Germline V gene lookup returns CDR1 GTSNPN and CDR2 SVGIG (reference sequence). There are 18 residues in the CDR3. The V end was cut by 0 bases, the J end by 5 bases, with 25 bases between.

V gene TRBV5-8 combines with J gene TRBJ2-2; 8 bases fit TRBD1. This CDR3 spans 17 amino acids. J was trimmed by 4 bases and V by 0 bases; bases with no gene match: 8. Germline V gene sequence: CDR1 SGHTS, CDR2 YDEGEE. The CDR3 region has the DNA TGTGCCAGCAGCTTGGACAGGGGGTTGGGCGGCACCGGGGAGCTGTTTTTT. This encodes CASSLDRGLGGTGELFF.

The chain combines TRBV11-2 with TRBJ1-1, with unresolved D. The length of the CDR3 is 13 residues. The V end was cut by 4 bases, the J end by 7 bases, with 13 bases between. From germline, CDR1 is SGHAT and CDR2 FQNNGV. The chain's CDR3 is CASSSELEGEAFF. In DNA form, the CDR3 reads TGTGCCAGCAGCTCCGAACTAGAAGGTGAAGCTTTCTTT. Drawing the rest from reference TRBV11-2 and TRBJ1-1, the complete variable domain is EAGVAQSPRYKIIEKRQSVAFWCNPISGHATLYWYQQILGQGPKLLIQFQNNGVVDDSQLPKDRFSAERLKGVDSTLKIQPAKLEDSAVYLCASSSELEGEAFFGQGTRLTVV.

The V gene is TRBV19, the J gene TRBJ1-4; unclear D gene. Trimming shortened V by 5 bases and J by 4 bases, and 8 bases separated the two germline ends. CDR3 length: 13 amino acids. The V gene's germline CDR1 is LNHDA and CDR2 SQIVND (reference sequence). As DNA, the CDR3 is TGTGCCAGTAGTTTTTCGGTTAATGAAAAACTGTTTTTT. Amino acids: CASSFSVNEKLFF. Combining the CDR3 with reference TRBV19 and TRBJ1-4 gives the whole variable domain DGGITQSPKYLFRKEGQNVTLSCEQNLNHDAMYWYRQDPGQGLRLIYYSQIVNDFQKGDIAEGYSVSREKKESFPLTVTSAQKNPTAFYLCASSFSVNEKLFFGSGTQLSVL.